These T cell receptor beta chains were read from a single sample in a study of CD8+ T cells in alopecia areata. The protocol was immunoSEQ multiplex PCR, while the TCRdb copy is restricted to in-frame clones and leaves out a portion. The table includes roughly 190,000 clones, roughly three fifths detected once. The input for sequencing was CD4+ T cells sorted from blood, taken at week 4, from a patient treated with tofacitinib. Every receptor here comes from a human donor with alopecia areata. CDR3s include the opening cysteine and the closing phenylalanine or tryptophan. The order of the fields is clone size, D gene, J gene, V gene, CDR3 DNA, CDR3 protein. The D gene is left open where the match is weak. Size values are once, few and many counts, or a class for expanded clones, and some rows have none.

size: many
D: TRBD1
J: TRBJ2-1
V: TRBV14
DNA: TGTGCCAGCAGCCCTTATGACAGGGGGCTCGATGAGCAGTTCTTC
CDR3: CASSPYDRGLDEQFF

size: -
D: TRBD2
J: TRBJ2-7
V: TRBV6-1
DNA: TGTGCCAGCAGAGCGACTAGCGGGTTATCCTACGAGCAGTACTTC
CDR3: CASRATSGLSYEQYF

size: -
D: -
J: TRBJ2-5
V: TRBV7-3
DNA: TGTGCCAGCAGCCTCCGGGTACAAGAGACCCAGTACTTC
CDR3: CASSLRVQETQYF

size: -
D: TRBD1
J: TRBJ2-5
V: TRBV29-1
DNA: TGCAGCGTTAACGACCGGGACAGTGGACAAGAGACCCAGTACTTC
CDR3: CSVNDRDSGQETQYF

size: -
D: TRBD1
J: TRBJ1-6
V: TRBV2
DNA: TGTGCCAGCAGTCGGGACAGGGCGTCGGGGAATTCACCCCTCCACTTT
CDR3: CASSRDRASGNSPLHF

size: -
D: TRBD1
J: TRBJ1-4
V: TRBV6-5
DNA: TGTGCCAGCAGTTACCGCGGGACAGGGTCAGGAAAACTGTTTTTT
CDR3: CASSYRGTGSGKLFF

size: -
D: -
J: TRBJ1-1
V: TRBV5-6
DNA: TGTGCCAGCAGCTTGGGACCGAACACTGAAGCTTTCTTT
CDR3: CASSLGPNTEAFF

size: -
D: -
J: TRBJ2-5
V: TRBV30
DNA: TGTGCCTGGAGTGGCGGAGGGACCCAGTACTTC
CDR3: CAWSGGGTQYF

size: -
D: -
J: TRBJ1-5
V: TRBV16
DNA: TGTGCCAGCAGCCAACGCACGGTAGGCAAGCCCCAGCATTTT
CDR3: CASSQRTVGKPQHF

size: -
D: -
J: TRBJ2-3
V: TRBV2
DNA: TGTGCCAGCAGTGAAGGGGGCGGCTATACGACAGATACGCAGTATTTT
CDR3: CASSEGGGYTTDTQYF

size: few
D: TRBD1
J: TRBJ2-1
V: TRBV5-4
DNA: TGTGCCAGCAGCTCGAGACAGGGGGAGACCTACAATGAGCAGTTCTTC
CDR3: CASSSRQGETYNEQFF

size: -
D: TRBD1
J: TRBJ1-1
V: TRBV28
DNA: TGTGCCAGCGGACCACTTGGGACAGCCGAAGCTTTCTTT
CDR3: CASGPLGTAEAFF

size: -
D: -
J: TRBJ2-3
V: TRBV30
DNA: TGTGCCTGGAGTCCGACAGGTTCCCCAGATACGCAGTATTTT
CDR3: CAWSPTGSPDTQYF

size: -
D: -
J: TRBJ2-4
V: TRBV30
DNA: TGTGCCTGGAAGGTCTCAGGGGACGGGTCTCAGTACTTC
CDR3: CAWKVSGDGSQYF

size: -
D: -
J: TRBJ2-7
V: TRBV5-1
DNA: TGCGCCAGCAGCTTGGAGAAGATAACCTACGAGCAGTACTTC
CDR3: CASSLEKITYEQYF

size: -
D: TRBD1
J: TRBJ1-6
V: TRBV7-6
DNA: TGTGCCAGCAGCTTAGCGACAGGGCCTTCGGGGGGGCCCCTCCACTTT
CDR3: CASSLATGPSGGPLHF

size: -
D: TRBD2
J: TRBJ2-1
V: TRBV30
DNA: TGTGCCGAGGGGTTCGGGACTAGCTACAATGAGCAGTTCTTC
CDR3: CAEGFGTSYNEQFF

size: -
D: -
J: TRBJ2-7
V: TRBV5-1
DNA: TGCGCCAGCAGCTTGGCCCAGGGCTACGAGCAGTACTTC
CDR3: CASSLAQGYEQYF

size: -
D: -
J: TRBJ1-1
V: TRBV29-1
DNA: TGCAGCGTTGTAGCGGGACTCTATAACACTGAAGCTTTCTTT
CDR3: CSVVAGLYNTEAFF

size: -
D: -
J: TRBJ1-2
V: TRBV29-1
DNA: TGCAGCACAACCTCAGGGACCTATGGCTACACCTTC
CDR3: CSTTSGTYGYTF

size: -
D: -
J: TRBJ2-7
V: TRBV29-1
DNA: TGCAGCATTGAAGGCCAGCGGGACGAGCAGTACTTC
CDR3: CSIEGQRDEQYF

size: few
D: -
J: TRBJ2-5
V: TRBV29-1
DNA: TGCAGCGTTGAAGATACTATAGAGACCCAGTACTTC
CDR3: CSVEDTIETQYF

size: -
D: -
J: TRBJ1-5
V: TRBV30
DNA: TGTGCCTGGAGTACCCGGACATGGGGAGGCAATCAGCCCCAGCATTTT
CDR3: CAWSTRTWGGNQPQHF

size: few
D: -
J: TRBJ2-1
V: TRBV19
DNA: TGTGCCAGTAGTAGGGACAATAACAATGAGCAGTTCTTC
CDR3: CASSRDNNNEQFF

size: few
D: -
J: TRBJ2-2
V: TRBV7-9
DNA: TGTGCCAGCAGCACTCTGCCCGTAGGAGCCGGGGAGCTGTTTTTT
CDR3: CASSTLPVGAGELFF

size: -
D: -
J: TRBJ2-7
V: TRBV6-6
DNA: TGTGCCAGCAGACCGGACACCCGGGGTGAGCAGTACTTC
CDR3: CASRPDTRGEQYF

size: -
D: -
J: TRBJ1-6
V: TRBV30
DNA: TGTGCCTGGAGTGTACCGGTAGGAGGGAGGGGTTCACCCCTCCACTTT
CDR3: CAWSVPVGGRGSPLHF

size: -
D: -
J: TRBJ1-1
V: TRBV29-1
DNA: TGCAGCGGCCTAGGCGCCTCCGGGGGCACTGAAGCTTTCTTT
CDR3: CSGLGASGGTEAFF

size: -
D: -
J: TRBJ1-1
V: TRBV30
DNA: TGTGCCTGGAGTCCCTGGAGCACTGAAGCTTTCTTT
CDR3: CAWSPWSTEAFF

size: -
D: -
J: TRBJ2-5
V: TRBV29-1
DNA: TGCAGCGTTGTAGTCTTTCAAGAGACCCAGTACTTC
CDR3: CSVVVFQETQYF

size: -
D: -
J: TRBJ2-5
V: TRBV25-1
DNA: TGTGCCAGCATCCCACAGGGTCGAGAGACCCAGTACTTC
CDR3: CASIPQGRETQYF

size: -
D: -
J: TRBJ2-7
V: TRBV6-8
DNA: TGTGCCAGCAGTTACTCACAGGGCTTCTACGAGCAGTACTTC
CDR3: CASSYSQGFYEQYF

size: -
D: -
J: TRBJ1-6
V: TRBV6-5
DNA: TGTGCCAGCAGCGTAGAGGGAAGTTCACCCCTCCACTTT
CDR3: CASSVEGSSPLHF

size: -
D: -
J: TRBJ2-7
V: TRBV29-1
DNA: TGCAGCGTTGCAGCCGATGGCTACGAGCAGTACTTC
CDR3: CSVAADGYEQYF

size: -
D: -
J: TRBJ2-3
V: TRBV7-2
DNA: TGTGCCAGCAGCTTAACCCTAGCAACAGATACGCAGTATTTT
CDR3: CASSLTLATDTQYF

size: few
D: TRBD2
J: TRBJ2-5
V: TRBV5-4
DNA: TGTGCCAGCAGCTCCTCCCGGGCTAGCGGCCACCAAGAGACCCAGTACTTC
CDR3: CASSSSRASGHQETQYF

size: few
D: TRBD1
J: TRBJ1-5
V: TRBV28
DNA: TGTGCCACTTCCCAGGGGGCGGGGGATCGCAATCAGCCCCAGCATTTT
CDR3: CATSQGAGDRNQPQHF

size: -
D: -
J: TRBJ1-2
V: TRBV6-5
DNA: TGTGCCAGCAGTGCCAACAGGGTCAACTATGGCTACACCTTC
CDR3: CASSANRVNYGYTF

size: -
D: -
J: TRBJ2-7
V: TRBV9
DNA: TGTGCCAGCAGCGTAAGGGCAGGGCTCTCCTACGAGCAGTACTTC
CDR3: CASSVRAGLSYEQYF

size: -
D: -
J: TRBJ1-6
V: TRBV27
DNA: TGTGCCAGCAGGCACAGGGACCTCCTCCACTTT
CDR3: CASRHRDLLHF

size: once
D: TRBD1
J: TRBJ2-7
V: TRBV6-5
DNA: TGTGCCAGCAGTTCGGGACAGCTCCGGGGCGAGCAGTACTTC
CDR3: CASSSGQLRGEQYF

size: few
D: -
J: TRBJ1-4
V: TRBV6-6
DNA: TGTGCCAGCCGCGGGAGGGATGAAAAACTGTTTTTT
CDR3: CASRGRDEKLFF

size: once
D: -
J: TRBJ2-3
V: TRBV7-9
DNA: TGTGCCAGCAGCCCCTGGGACGGCACAGATACGCAGTATTTT
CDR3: CASSPWDGTDTQYF

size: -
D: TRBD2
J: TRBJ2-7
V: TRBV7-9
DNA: TGTGCCAGCAGCCAGTGGACTAGCGGAGGCTACGAGCAGTACTTC
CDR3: CASSQWTSGGYEQYF

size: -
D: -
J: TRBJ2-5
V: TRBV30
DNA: TGTGCCTGGTCCCGGGGGGCGGGTGAAGAGACCCAGTACTTC
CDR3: CAWSRGAGEETQYF

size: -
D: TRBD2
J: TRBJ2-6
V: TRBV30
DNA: TGTGCCTGCGCGGGGGGTTCCACTGGGGCCAACGTCCTGACTTTC
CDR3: CACAGGSTGANVLTF

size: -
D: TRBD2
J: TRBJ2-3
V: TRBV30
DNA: TGTGCCTGGAGTTTTTGGCCAGCGGGAGGCACAGATACGCAGTATTTT
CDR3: CAWSFWPAGGTDTQYF

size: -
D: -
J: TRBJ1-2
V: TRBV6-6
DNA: TGTGCCAGCAGCCAGCCTCCTATCCAAGGCTACACCTTC
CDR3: CASSQPPIQGYTF